This passage covers 5 T cell receptor beta chains from one sample sequenced in a study of blood T cell repertoires in COVID-19 (dated by TCRdb to 2018 to 2021). Receptor amplification or capture employed the immunoSEQ multiplex PCR assay. Sourced from immuneACCESS, this table was stored by TCRdb with only in-frame sequences that have V and J called. A share of the clones is absent; for the studies checked, an unresolved V gene accounts for under half, and the remainder has no known explanation. Counted in this sample were 200,000 to 250,000 clones; 92% of them appeared once. Together, the top ten hold around 0.84% of the sample. Material: peripheral blood. The receptors shown here come from a man aged 60 to 69 with COVID-19, enrolled during active disease.

The chain has TRBV6-5 and TRBJ1-3, with D possibly TRBD1 on 5 matching bases. Germline V gene data show CDR1 as MNHEY and CDR2 as SVGAGI. Trimming pared 5 bases from V and 1 base from J, leaving 9 bases between. The CDR3 covers 14 residues. In nucleotides, the CDR3 is TGTGCCAGCAGTAGAGGGACTTCTGGAAACACCATATATTTT. Amino acid sequence: CASSRGTSGNTIYF.

The rearrangement joins TRBV19 to TRBJ2-2; 9 bases are shared with TRBD1. Germline CDR1 and CDR2: LNHDA and SQIVND (reference sequence). V trimming: 2 bases; J trimming: 5 bases; junction bases outside the gene matches: 6. The CDR3 runs to 16 residues. The CDR3 sequence is CASSIKATGGTGELFF. DNA for the CDR3: TGTGCCAGTAGTATAAAGGCGACAGGGGGTACCGGGGAGCTGTTTTTT.

The J gene is TRBJ1-1, the V gene TRBV10-3, with TRBD1 identical over 9 bases. This CDR3 contains 15 residues. With V trimmed by 9 bases and J by 7 bases, 15 bases remained unmatched. Germline CDR1 and CDR2: ENHRY and SYGVKD. The CDR3 DNA follows: TGTGCCATTTCGAACAGGGGGCGCGGCTTTAATGAAGCTTTCTTT. This gives the protein CAISNRGRGFNEAFF.

The gene calls are TRBV11-2 and TRBJ1-2, with D hard to call. Per germline, CDR1 SGHAT and CDR2 FQNNGV. The CDR3 has 16 amino acids. V was clipped by 1 base and J by 7 bases, with 19 bases between them. The CDR3: CASSLGASRRAGGYTF. CDR3 nucleotides: TGTGCCAGCAGCTTAGGGGCATCGAGGCGGGCGGGTGGCTACACCTTC.

J is TRBJ2-7 and V is TRBV6-2 or TRBV6-3; D possibly corresponds to TRBD2 (6 bases). V lost 2 bases and J lost 2, with 13 bases in between. This CDR3 is built from 15 residues. The germline V gene has CDR1 MNHEY and CDR2 SVGEGT. CDR3 residues: CASSYGSGGTYEQYF. As DNA, the CDR3 is TGTGCCAGCAGTTACGGTAGCGGTGGTACCTACGAGCAGTACTTC.